The T cell receptor (beta chain) described here comes from a study of cytomegalovirus exposure and HLA in healthy donors. For the study at large: Falling in the Caucasian-associated ancestry cluster were 80% to 90% of under 450 genotyped donors.

Samples came from healthy bone marrow donors. The study sampled nominally healthy donors, though unrecorded immune exposures were likely. The primer mix had 60 Vbeta and 13 Jbeta primers. The method was immunoSEQ multiplex PCR; TCRdb's version includes in-frame clones alone and lacks a portion of them. This table holds about 92,000 clones, approximately 85% found once. Unmatched junction bases numbered 13, after V lost 3 bases and J lost 3 bases. The CDR3 contains 17 residues. Germline V lookup: CDR1 SEHNR, CDR2 FQNEAQ (reference sequence). The chain recombines TRBV7-9 with TRBJ2-7, with 8 positions matching TRBD1. The sequenced material came from PBMCs. The receptor was isolated from a woman aged 18 to 35 in good health and CMV-seropositive. In nucleotides, the CDR3 is TGTGCCAGCAGCTTCGGGACAGGAAGGCAGATACTCTACGAGCAGTACTTC. Its translation: CASSFGTGRQILYEQYF. Variable domain in full (rest from reference TRBV7-9 and TRBJ2-7): DTGVSQNPRHKITKRGQNVTFRCDPISEHNRLYWYRQTLGQGPEFLTYFQNEAQLEKSRLLSDRFSAERPKGSFSTLEIQRTEQGDSAMYLCASSFGTGRQILYEQYFGPGTRLTVT.